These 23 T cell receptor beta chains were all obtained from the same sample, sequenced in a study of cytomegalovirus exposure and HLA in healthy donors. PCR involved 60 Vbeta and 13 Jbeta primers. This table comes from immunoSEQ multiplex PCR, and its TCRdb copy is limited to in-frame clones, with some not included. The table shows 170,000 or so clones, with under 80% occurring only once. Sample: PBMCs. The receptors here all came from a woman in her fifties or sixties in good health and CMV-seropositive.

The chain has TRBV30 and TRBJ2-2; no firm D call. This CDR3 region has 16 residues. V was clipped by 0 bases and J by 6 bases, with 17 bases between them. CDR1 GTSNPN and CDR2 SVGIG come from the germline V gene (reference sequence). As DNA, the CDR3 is TGTGCCTGGAGTGTCCCTACGCGGATGGATCCCGGGGAGCTGTTTTTT. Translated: CAWSVPTRMDPGELFF.

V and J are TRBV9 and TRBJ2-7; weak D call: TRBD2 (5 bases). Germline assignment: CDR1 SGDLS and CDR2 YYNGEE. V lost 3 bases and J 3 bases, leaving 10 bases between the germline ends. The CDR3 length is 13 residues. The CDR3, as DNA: TGTGCCAGCAGCGGGAAAGGGAGCTACGAGCAGTACTTC. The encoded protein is CASSGKGSYEQYF. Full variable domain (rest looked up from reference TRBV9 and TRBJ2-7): DSGVTQTPKHLITATGQRVTLRCSPRSGDLSVYWYQQSLDQGLQFLIQYYNGEERAKGNILERFSAQQFPDLHSELNLSSLELGDSALYFCASSGKGSYEQYFGPGTRLTVT.

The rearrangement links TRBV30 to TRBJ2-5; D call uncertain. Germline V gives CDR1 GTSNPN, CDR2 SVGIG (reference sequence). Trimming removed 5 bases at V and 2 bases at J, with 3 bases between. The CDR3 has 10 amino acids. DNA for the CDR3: TGTGCCTGGGCGCAAGAGACCCAGTACTTC. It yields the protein CAWAQETQYF.

In DNA form, the CDR3 reads TGCGCCAGCAGTGAAAGCGGGGCCCAAGAGACCCAGTACTTC. It specifies CASSESGAQETQYF. The V gene is TRBV10-1, the J gene TRBJ2-5; 7 nucleotides agree with TRBD2. The CDR3 spans 14 residues. Germline CDR1 is WNHNN and CDR2 is SYGVQD (reference sequence). After removal of 3 bases from V and 1 base from J, the junction contained 2 bases not matched to a gene.

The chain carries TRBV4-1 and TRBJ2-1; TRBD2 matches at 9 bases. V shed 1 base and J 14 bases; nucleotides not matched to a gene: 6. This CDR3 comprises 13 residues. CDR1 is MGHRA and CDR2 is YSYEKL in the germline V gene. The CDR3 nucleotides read TGCGCCAGCAGCCAAGTAGGAGCGGGGGGCAAGTTCTTC. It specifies CASSQVGAGGKFF.

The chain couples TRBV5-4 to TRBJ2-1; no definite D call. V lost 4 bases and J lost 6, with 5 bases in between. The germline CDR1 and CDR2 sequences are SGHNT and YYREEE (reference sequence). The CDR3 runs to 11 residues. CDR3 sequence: CASSPGNEQFF. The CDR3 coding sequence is TGTGCCAGCAGCCCCGGCAATGAGCAGTTCTTC. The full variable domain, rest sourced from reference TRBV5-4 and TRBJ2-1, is ETGVTQSPTHLIKTRGQQVTLRCSSQSGHNTVSWYQQALGQGPQFIFQYYREEENGRGNFPPRFSGLQFPNYSSELNVNALELDDSALYLCASSPGNEQFFGPGTRLTVL.

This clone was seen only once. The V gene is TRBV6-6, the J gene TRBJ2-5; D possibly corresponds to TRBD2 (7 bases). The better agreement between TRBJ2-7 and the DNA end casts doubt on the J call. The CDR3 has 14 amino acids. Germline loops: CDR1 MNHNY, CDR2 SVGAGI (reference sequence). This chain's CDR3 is CASSYSRGGNEQYF. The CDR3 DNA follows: TGTGCCAGCAGTTACTCGAGGGGGGGTAACGAGCAGTACTTC.

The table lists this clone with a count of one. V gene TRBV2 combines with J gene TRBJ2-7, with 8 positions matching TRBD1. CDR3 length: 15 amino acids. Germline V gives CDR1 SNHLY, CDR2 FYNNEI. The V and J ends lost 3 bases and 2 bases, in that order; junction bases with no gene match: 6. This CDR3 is CASSDTGTGPYEQYF. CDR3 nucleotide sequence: TGTGCCAGCAGTGATACCGGGACAGGTCCCTACGAGCAGTACTTC.

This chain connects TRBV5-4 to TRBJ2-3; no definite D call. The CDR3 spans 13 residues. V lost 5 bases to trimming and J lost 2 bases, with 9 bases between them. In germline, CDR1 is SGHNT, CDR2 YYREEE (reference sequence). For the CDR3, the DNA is TGTGCCAGCAGTACCCCAGTCACAGATACGCAGTATTTT. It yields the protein CASSTPVTDTQYF.

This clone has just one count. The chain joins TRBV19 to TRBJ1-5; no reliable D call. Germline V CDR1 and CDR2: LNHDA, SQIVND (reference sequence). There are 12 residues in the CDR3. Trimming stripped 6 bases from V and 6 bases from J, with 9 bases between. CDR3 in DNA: TGTGCCAGTAGCCGGGAGGGTCAGCCCCAGCATTTT. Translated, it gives CASSREGQPQHF.

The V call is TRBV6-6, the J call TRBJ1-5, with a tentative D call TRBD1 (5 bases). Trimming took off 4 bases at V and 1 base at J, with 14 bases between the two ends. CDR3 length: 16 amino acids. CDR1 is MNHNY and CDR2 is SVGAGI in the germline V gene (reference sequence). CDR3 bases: TGTGCCAGCAGTTCTTCCCAGGGCTTAAGCAATCAGCCCCAGCATTTT. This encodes CASSSSQGLSNQPQHF.

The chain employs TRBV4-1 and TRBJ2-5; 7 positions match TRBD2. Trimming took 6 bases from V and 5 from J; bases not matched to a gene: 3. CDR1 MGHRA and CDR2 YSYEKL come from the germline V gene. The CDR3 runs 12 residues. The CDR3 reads CASRGLGETQYF. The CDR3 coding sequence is TGCGCCAGCAGAGGACTAGGGGAGACCCAGTACTTC.

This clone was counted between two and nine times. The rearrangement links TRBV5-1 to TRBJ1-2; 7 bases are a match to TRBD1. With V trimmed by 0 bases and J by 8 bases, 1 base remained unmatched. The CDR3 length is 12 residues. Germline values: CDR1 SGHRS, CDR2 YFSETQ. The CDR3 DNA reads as TGCGCCAGCAGCTTGGAACAGGGGGGCTACACCTTC. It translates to CASSLEQGGYTF.

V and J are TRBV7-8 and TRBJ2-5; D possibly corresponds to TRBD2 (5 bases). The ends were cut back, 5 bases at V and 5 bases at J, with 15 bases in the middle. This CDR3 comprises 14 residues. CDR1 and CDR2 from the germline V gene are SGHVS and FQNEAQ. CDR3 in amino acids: CASSPPEVGETQYF. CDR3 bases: TGTGCCAGCAGCCCCCCGGAGGTGGGGGAGACCCAGTACTTC.

CDR3 in amino acids: CASGLDRVKGSPLHF. CDR3 coding DNA: TGTGCTAGTGGTTTGGACAGGGTTAAGGGTTCACCCCTCCACTTT. The genes are TRBV12-5 and TRBJ1-6, with D tentatively TRBD1 (6 bases). Trimming cost V 1 base and J 9 bases, with 13 bases left between them. From germline, CDR1 is LGHNT and CDR2 FRNRAP. This CDR3 contains 15 residues.

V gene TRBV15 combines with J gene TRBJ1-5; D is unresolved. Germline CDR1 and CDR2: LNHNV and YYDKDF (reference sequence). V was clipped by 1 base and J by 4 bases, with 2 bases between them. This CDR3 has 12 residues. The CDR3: CATSRVNQPQHF. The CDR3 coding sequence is TGTGCCACCAGCAGAGTAAATCAGCCCCAGCATTTT.

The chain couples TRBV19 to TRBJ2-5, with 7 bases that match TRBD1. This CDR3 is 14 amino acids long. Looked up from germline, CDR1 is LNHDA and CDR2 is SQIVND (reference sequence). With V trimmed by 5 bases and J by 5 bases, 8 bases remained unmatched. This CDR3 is CASSSDRVPETQYF. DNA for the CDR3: TGTGCCAGTAGTTCCGACAGGGTCCCCGAGACCCAGTACTTC.

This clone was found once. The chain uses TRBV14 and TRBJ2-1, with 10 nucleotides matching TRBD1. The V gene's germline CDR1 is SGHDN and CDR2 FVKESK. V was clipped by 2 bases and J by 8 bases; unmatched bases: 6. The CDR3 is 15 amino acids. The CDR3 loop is CASSQPGQGIDEQFF. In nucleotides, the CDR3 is TGTGCCAGCAGCCAACCGGGACAGGGGATCGATGAGCAGTTCTTC.

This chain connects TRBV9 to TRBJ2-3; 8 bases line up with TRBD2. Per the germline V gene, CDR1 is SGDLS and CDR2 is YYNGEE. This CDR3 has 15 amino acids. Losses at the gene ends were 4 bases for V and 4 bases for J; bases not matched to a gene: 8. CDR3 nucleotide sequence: TGTGCCAGCAGCAAACGGGGGGGCGGAGCAGATACGCAGTATTTT. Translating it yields CASSKRGGGADTQYF.

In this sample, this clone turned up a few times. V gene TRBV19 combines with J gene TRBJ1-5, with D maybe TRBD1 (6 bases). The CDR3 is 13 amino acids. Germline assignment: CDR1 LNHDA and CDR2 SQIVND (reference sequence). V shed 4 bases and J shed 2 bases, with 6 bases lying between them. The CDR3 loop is CASSRQGNQPQHF. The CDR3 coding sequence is TGTGCCAGTAGTAGACAGGGCAATCAGCCCCAGCATTTT.

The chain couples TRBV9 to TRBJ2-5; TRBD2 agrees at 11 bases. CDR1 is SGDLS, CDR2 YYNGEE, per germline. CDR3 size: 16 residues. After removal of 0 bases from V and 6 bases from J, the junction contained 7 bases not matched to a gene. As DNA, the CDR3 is TGTGCCAGCAGCGTAGAGGTAGCGGGGGGGCAGAAGACCCAGTACTTC. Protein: CASSVEVAGGQKTQYF.

This chain's CDR3 is CASSSGQGVTYGYTF. The CDR3 region has the DNA TGTGCCAGCAGCTCTGGACAGGGGGTTACCTATGGCTACACCTTC. The chain has TRBV2 and TRBJ1-2; 10 nucleotides align to TRBD1. The CDR3 runs to 15 residues. Germline V gene lookup returns CDR1 SNHLY and CDR2 FYNNEI. The junction had 8 bases not matched to a gene; V was cut back by 6 bases and J by 4 bases.

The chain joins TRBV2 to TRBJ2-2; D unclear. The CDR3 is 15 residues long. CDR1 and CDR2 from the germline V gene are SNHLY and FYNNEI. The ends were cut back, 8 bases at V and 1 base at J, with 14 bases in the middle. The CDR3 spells CASPRTERNTGELFF. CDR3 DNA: TGTGCCAGCCCTAGAACGGAAAGGAACACCGGGGAGCTGTTTTTT. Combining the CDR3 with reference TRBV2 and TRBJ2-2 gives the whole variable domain EPEVTQTPSHQVTQMGQEVILRCVPISNHLYFYWYRQILGQKVEFLVSFYNNEISEKSEIFDDQFSVERPDGSNFTLKIRSTKLEDSAMYFCASPRTERNTGELFFGEGSRLTVL.